The entry below describes one TCR beta chain. Its antigen is not identified. The junction differs from germline at one of its ends, possibly a read error. The study ran its PCR with 60 Vbeta and 13 Jbeta primers. Here immunoSEQ multiplex PCR was the method, and the copy in TCRdb shows in-frame clones only, minus some. The data contain roughly 120,000 clones, 60% to 85% of them seen just once; the ten biggest clones take up about 2.5%. This specimen comes from a study of cytomegalovirus exposure and HLA in healthy donors. Study results and limitations: The authors judged a highly shared variant cluster likely a sequencing artifact.

The sample consisted of PBMCs. The source is a woman in her thirties or forties in good health and CMV-seropositive.

The CDR3 reads CTSSQIADTQYF. In DNA form, the CDR3 reads TGTACCAGCAGCCAGATCGCCGATACGCAGTATTTT. The rearrangement joins TRBV7-9 to TRBJ2-3; D unclear. Germline V lookup: CDR1 SEHNR, CDR2 FQNEAQ (reference sequence). This CDR3 is built from 12 residues.